Below, 17 T cell receptor beta chains from the same sample are listed, as sequenced in a study of OX40 agonist ivuxolimab in advanced cancers. Some clones are missing from TCRdb's copy, which holds only in-frame ones; the method was immunoSEQ multiplex PCR. The table lists some 110,000 clones, 90% of them singletons. The sequencing used CD4+ or CD8+ T cells sorted from blood, collected in a trial of the OX40 agonist ivuxolimab. These receptor sequences come from an adult with an advanced solid tumor such as melanoma, head and neck, liver or kidney cancer.

The DNA of the CDR3 is TGTGCCAGTAGTACGACAGACTATGGCTACACCTTC. This codes for CASSTTDYGYTF. The V and J genes are TRBV19 and TRBJ1-2; D is perhaps TRBD1 (5 bases). V was clipped by 4 bases and J by 3 bases, with 6 bases between them. The CDR3 loop spans 12 amino acids. Per germline, CDR1 LNHDA and CDR2 SQIVND (reference sequence).

This rearrangement joins TRBV11-2 to TRBJ2-7; a weak D match, TRBD1 (5 bases). Trimming cost V 5 bases and J 0 bases, with 11 bases left between them. This CDR3 has 14 residues. CDR1 SGHAT and CDR2 FQNNGV come from the germline V gene. The CDR3 region is CASSPQTDSYEQYF. The CDR3 DNA sequence: TGTGCCAGCAGCCCCCAGACAGACTCCTACGAGCAGTACTTC.

The rearrangement uses TRBV6-5 and TRBJ2-5; no clear D gene. Looked up from germline, CDR1 is MNHEY and CDR2 is SVGAGI. The CDR3 runs to 11 residues. The V end was cut by 6 bases, the J end by 0 bases, with 2 bases between. Here the CDR3 reads CASRHQETQYF. Here the CDR3 DNA reads TGTGCCAGCAGGCACCAAGAGACCCAGTACTTC.

The sample holds a few counts of this clone. This chain joins TRBV11-1 and TRBJ2-1; TRBD2 matches at 7 bases. This CDR3 contains 16 residues. Germline V CDR1 and CDR2: SGHAT, FQDESV (reference sequence). Trimming at V came to 2 bases and at J to 6 bases, leaving 10 bases not matched to a gene. The CDR3 loop reads CASSLPLLAAVNEQFF. The CDR3 nucleotides read TGTGCCAGCAGCTTACCCCTCCTAGCGGCGGTCAATGAGCAGTTCTTC.

The rearrangement uses TRBV2 and TRBJ2-6; 7 bases are a match to TRBD2. This CDR3 has 17 residues. The germline V gene has CDR1 SNHLY and CDR2 FYNNEI. Trimming took 9 bases from V and 2 from J; bases not matched to a gene: 13. The CDR3 here is CASISGLGGAGANVLTF. The CDR3 nucleotides are TGTGCCAGTATTTCGGGACTGGGAGGGGCTGGGGCCAACGTCCTGACTTTC.

Of note for this clone: This same CDR3 is encoded by further DNA sequences in the sample. The chain links TRBV5-1 to TRBJ1-2; D might be TRBD1 (5 bases). Trimming left V 0 bases short and J 4 bases short, with 10 bases between. CDR1 and CDR2 (germline): SGHRS, YFSETQ. CDR3 length: 14 amino acids. The CDR3 is CASSLGQGLYGYTF. The DNA of the CDR3 is TGCGCCAGCAGCTTGGGGCAGGGCCTCTATGGCTACACCTTC.

V gene TRBV28 combines with J gene TRBJ1-1; D is undetermined. V was shortened by 10 bases and J by 0 bases, with 12 bases between the two germline ends. Looked up from germline, CDR1 is MDHEN and CDR2 is SYDVKM. This CDR3 has 13 residues. The CDR3 spells CAIAGPLNTEAFF. CDR3 DNA sequence: TGTGCCATTGCCGGACCATTGAACACTGAAGCTTTCTTT.

The J gene is TRBJ1-2, the V gene TRBV25-1; no definite D call. CDR3 length: 14 residues. Germline assignment: CDR1 MGHDK and CDR2 SYGVNS. V was clipped by 5 bases and J by 8 bases, with 18 bases between them. CDR3 in amino acids: CASSSRWGGDGYTF. In DNA, the CDR3 is TGTGCCAGCAGTTCCCGGTGGGGAGGAGACGGCTACACCTTC.

This clone appeared a single time. CDR3 in DNA: TGTGCCAGCAGTGCAGGGGGTCCCCAAGAGACCCAGTACTTC. Protein sequence: CASSAGGPQETQYF. The J gene is TRBJ2-5, the V gene TRBV2; TRBD1 agrees at 7 bases. The CDR3 sequence is 14 residues long. Germline V gene data show CDR1 as SNHLY and CDR2 as FYNNEI. The V and J ends lost 4 bases and 1 base, in that order; junction bases with no gene match: 3.

The CDR3 DNA is TGTGCCAGCAGCCTGAACACCGGGGAGCTGTTTTTT. This gives the protein CASSLNTGELFF. The gene calls are TRBV7-8 and TRBJ2-2; D not resolved. Germline V gene data show CDR1 as SGHVS and CDR2 as FQNEAQ. The CDR3 is 12 residues long. V lost 5 bases and J 1 base, leaving 2 bases between the germline ends.

The chain recombines TRBV6-5 with TRBJ2-3; 8 nucleotides align to TRBD2. This CDR3 is built from 15 residues. Germline CDR1 MNHEY, CDR2 SVGAGI. The V segment lost 4 bases and the J segment 6 bases; nucleotides outside the gene matches: 9. CDR3 nucleotides: TGTGCCAGCAGTTCCACGGGGGGGAATTGGGATACGCAGTATTTT. Encoded protein: CASSSTGGNWDTQYF.

This clone has just one count. The V and J genes are TRBV7-9 and TRBJ1-2; possibly TRBD1 for D (6 bases). Germline V CDR1 and CDR2: SEHNR, FQNEAQ (reference sequence). The CDR3 is 13 amino acids. The V end was cut by 4 bases, the J end by 3 bases, with 9 bases between. This CDR3 reads CASSSGGDYGYTF. CDR3 in DNA: TGTGCCAGCAGCTCGGGGGGCGACTATGGCTACACCTTC.

This chain uses TRBV5-1 with TRBJ2-3, with 8 bases lining up with TRBD2. Germline V gene sequence: CDR1 SGHRS, CDR2 YFSETQ. V was pared by 3 bases and J by 2 bases, with 2 bases of the junction left unmatched. The CDR3 contains 14 residues. The CDR3 here is CASSWRGATDTQYF. The CDR3 DNA sequence: TGCGCCAGCAGCTGGCGGGGGGCCACAGATACGCAGTATTTT.

The rearrangement links TRBV5-1 to TRBJ2-2; 9 nucleotides line up with TRBD1. The V gene end was trimmed by 0 bases and the J gene end by 7 bases; junction bases not matched to a gene: 7. CDR1 is SGHRS, CDR2 YFSETQ, per germline. The CDR3 runs to 16 residues. The CDR3 sequence: CASSLDRGHSFGELFF. The CDR3 bases are TGCGCCAGCAGCTTGGACAGGGGGCATAGTTTCGGGGAGCTGTTTTTT.

The CDR3 bases are TGCAGCGTTGTTCTCCCCAGACAGGGAGGAACCTATGGCTACACCTTC. Protein sequence: CSVVLPRQGGTYGYTF. The V and J genes are TRBV29-1 and TRBJ1-2; 7 positions agree with TRBD1. The junction had 15 bases not matched to a gene; V was cut back by 4 bases and J by 4 bases. The CDR3 extends over 16 amino acids. The germline gives CDR1 SQVTM, CDR2 ANQGSEA.

The chain uses TRBV2 and TRBJ1-3; 8 positions match TRBD1. Germline V lookup: CDR1 SNHLY, CDR2 FYNNEI. The CDR3 loop spans 15 amino acids. V was clipped by 6 bases and J by 0 bases; unmatched bases: 4. The CDR3 protein is CASRPDRGSGNTIYF. For the CDR3, the DNA is TGTGCCAGCAGACCCGACAGGGGCTCTGGAAACACCATATATTTT.

V usage is TRBV19 and J usage is TRBJ2-5; D is possibly TRBD1 (6 bases). Germline V lookup: CDR1 LNHDA, CDR2 SQIVND (reference sequence). The V gene lost 10 bases and the J gene lost 2 bases, with 11 bases spanning the gap. The CDR3 spans 12 residues. CDR3 DNA sequence: TGTGCCACTGGGACATTTCAAGAGACCCAGTACTTC. Its translation: CATGTFQETQYF.